The 12 T cell receptor beta chains below were found in one sample sequenced in a study of blood T cell repertoires in COVID-19. Profiled with immunoSEQ multiplex PCR; TCRdb holds only in-frame clones, not every one. The sample carries 150,000 to 200,000 clones, around 73% recorded once. The source material was PBMCs or T cells enriched from blood (not recorded which). Source of these receptors: a woman between 45 and 65 years old who had recovered from COVID-19.

The chain carries TRBV19 and TRBJ1-1; TRBD1 matches 9 bases. Germline V gives CDR1 LNHDA, CDR2 SQIVND (reference sequence). V dropped 5 bases and J dropped 4; count of bases not matched to a gene: 8. This CDR3 contains 15 residues. CDR3 DNA: TGTGCCAGTAGTCCCCTCGGACAGGGGAGCACTGAAGCTTTCTTT. Translating gives CASSPLGQGSTEAFF.

This clone was recorded a few times. The chain's CDR3 is CASSQNQYEQYF. The CDR3, as DNA: TGTGCCAGCAGCCAAAATCAGTATGAGCAGTACTTC. The genes are TRBV7-9 and TRBJ2-7; D is ambiguous. V lost 5 bases, J lost 7 bases, and 12 bases lay in between. This CDR3 is built from 12 residues. The germline CDR1 and CDR2 sequences are SEHNR and FQNEAQ (reference sequence).

In its sample, this clone was seen many times. J is TRBJ1-3 and V is TRBV7-2; no firm D call. V dropped 3 bases and J dropped 0 bases, with 6 bases sitting between them. The germline V gene encodes CDR1 SGHTA and CDR2 FQGNSA. This CDR3 spans 14 amino acids. As DNA, the CDR3 is TGTGCCAGCAGCTTTCGGGACTCTGGAAACACCATATATTTT. It codes for CASSFRDSGNTIYF. The full variable domain, in which reference TRBV7-2 and TRBJ1-3 provide the parts outside the CDR3, is GAGVSQSPSNKVTEKGKDVELRCDPISGHTALYWYRQSLGQGLEFLIYFQGNSAPDKSGLPSDRFSAERTGGSVSTLTIQRTQQEDSAVYLCASSFRDSGNTIYFGEGSWLTVV.

For this clone: Germline is not matched at one junction end, which may reflect a read error. Written as DNA, the CDR3 is TGTGCCACCAGTGAACAGGCTGGAAACGCCATATATTTT. It is translated as CATSEQAGNAIYF. V and J are TRBV24-1 and TRBJ1-3; TRBD1 is a possible D gene (5 bases). The length of the CDR3 is 13 residues. Germline CDR1 KGHDR, CDR2 SFDVKD.

This sequence joins TRBV9 and TRBJ2-3; 8 nucleotides agree with TRBD2. Per the germline V gene, CDR1 is SGDLS and CDR2 is YYNGEE. The V segment lost 4 bases and the J segment 1 base; nucleotides outside the gene matches: 8. This CDR3 is built from 16 residues. DNA for the CDR3: TGTGCCAGCAGCCATGACTGGCGGGAGGGCACAGATACGCAGTATTTT. Translated: CASSHDWREGTDTQYF. The full variable domain, with the rest looked up from reference TRBV9 and TRBJ2-3, is DSGVTQTPKHLITATGQRVTLRCSPRSGDLSVYWYQQSLDQGLQFLIQYYNGEERAKGNILERFSAQQFPDLHSELNLSSLELGDSALYFCASSHDWREGTDTQYFGPGTRLTVL.

Here the CDR3 DNA reads TGTGCCAGCAGGGGCGGGAGTGCGAACACCGGGGAGCTGTTTTTT. Amino acids: CASRGGSANTGELFF. The rearrangement links TRBV7-2 to TRBJ2-2, with TRBD2 identical over 7 bases. Germline lookup yields CDR1 SGHTA and CDR2 FQGNSA. Germline trimming cut 6 bases from V and 0 bases from J; bases unmatched to any gene: 4. This CDR3 has 15 amino acids.

The chain links TRBV10-3 to TRBJ2-7, with a tentative D call TRBD2 (5 bases). CDR1 ENHRY and CDR2 SYGVKD come from the germline V gene. The CDR3 totals 14 residues. Between the trimmed V and J ends, which lost 6 bases and 4 bases, there was a span of 16 bases. In DNA, the CDR3 is TGTGCCATCAGCTCAGGCCCCACGGGGTACGAGCAGTACTTC. Encoded protein: CAISSGPTGYEQYF.

This chain links TRBV2 with TRBJ2-6, with TRBD1 identical over 10 bases. V lost 8 bases, J lost 0 bases, and 1 base stayed unmatched. The CDR3 is 15 amino acids. Germline V CDR1 and CDR2: SNHLY, FYNNEI. CDR3 nucleotides: TGTGCCAGCGGGACAGGGGACTCTGGGGCCAACGTCCTGACTTTC. Protein: CASGTGDSGANVLTF.

The rearrangement uses TRBV5-8 and TRBJ2-5; 8 positions match TRBD1. The V gene's germline CDR1 is SGHTS and CDR2 YDEGEE. The CDR3 has 15 residues. Trimming cost V 4 bases and J 5 bases; bases outside gene matches: 10. This chain's CDR3 is CASSPGQVNRETQYF. The CDR3 coding sequence is TGTGCCAGCAGCCCGGGACAGGTGAATAGGGAGACCCAGTACTTC.

The V and J genes are TRBV28 and TRBJ2-1; 8 nucleotides line up with TRBD1. After removal of 5 bases from V and 8 bases from J, the junction contained 11 bases not matched to a gene. Germline V gene lookup returns CDR1 MDHEN and CDR2 SYDVKM. The length of the CDR3 is 15 residues. The CDR3 nucleotides are TGTGCCAGCAGTCAGCCCGGACAGGGTGACGATGAGCAGTTCTTC. Translating it yields CASSQPGQGDDEQFF.

V is TRBV10-3 and J is TRBJ2-1; 13 bases map to TRBD2. The CDR3 is made up of 19 amino acids. Germline CDR1 and CDR2: ENHRY and SYGVKD. V shed 6 bases and J 0 bases; nucleotides not matched to a gene: 11. Here the CDR3 reads CAISGSGTSGTYSYNEQFF. In DNA, the CDR3 is TGTGCCATCAGCGGAAGCGGGACTAGCGGGACCTACTCCTACAATGAGCAGTTCTTC.

The CDR3 spells CASSIPSGRNTEAFF. DNA for the CDR3: TGTGCCAGTAGTATTCCCTCCGGTCGAAACACTGAAGCTTTCTTT. This chain uses TRBV19 with TRBJ1-1, with unresolved D. The CDR3 is 15 amino acids. Germline V CDR1 and CDR2: LNHDA, SQIVND (reference sequence). V dropped 3 bases and J dropped 2 bases, with 13 bases sitting between them.